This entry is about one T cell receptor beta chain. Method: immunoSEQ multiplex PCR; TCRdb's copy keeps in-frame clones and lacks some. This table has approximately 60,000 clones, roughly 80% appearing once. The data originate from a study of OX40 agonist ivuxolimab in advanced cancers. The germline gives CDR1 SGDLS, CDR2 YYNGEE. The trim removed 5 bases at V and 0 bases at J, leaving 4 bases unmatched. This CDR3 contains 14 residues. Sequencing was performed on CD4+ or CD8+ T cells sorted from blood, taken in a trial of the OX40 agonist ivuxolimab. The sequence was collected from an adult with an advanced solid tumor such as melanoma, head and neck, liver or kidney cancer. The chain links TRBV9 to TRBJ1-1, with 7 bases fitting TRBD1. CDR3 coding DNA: TGTGCCAGCAGGCTACAGGGGATGAACACTGAAGCTTTCTTT. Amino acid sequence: CASRLQGMNTEAFF.